The clone carrying this T cell receptor (beta chain) appeared many times. The antigen remains undetermined. This sample stems from a study of HIV-infected children after antiretroviral therapy interruption. Looking at the study overall: Children were on planned treatment interruption or continuous treatment. Study-level results: Naive CD4+ Gini coefficient rose by interruption end, suggesting clonal expansion. The CD45RA+ naive sort may contain some EMRA or stem memory cells.

Specified treatment: PENTA 11 planned treatment interruption arm or continuous ART arm. Naive CD4+ CD45RA+ CD45RO- T cells were FACS-sorted from thawed PBMCs. RNA-based 3' RACE libraries used unique molecular identifiers. TCRdb redid the calling of the 3' RACE reads with MiXCR, one entry per CDR3 protein. Altogether some 51,000 distinct CDR3 sequences are present, 4.3% being singletons, with the ten largest covering 0.7%. The TCR comes from a pool of human donors with HIV. The input for sequencing was CD45RA+ CD4+ T cells from PBMCs, pooled from several time points, taken from a donor given antiretroviral therapy, either interrupted or continuous. Subset reported: naive CD4+ CD45RA+ CD45RO- T cells.

DNA for the CDR3: TGTGCCAGCAGAGAAGGAGGGAGGGGTTTGCTACACACCATATATTTT. It translates to CASREGGRGLLHTIYF. V usage is TRBV12-3 or TRBV12-4 and J usage is TRBJ1-3; D possibly corresponds to TRBD1 (5 bases). Deletions cut 6 bases from V and 8 bases from J, with 23 bases between. The CDR3 loop spans 16 amino acids.